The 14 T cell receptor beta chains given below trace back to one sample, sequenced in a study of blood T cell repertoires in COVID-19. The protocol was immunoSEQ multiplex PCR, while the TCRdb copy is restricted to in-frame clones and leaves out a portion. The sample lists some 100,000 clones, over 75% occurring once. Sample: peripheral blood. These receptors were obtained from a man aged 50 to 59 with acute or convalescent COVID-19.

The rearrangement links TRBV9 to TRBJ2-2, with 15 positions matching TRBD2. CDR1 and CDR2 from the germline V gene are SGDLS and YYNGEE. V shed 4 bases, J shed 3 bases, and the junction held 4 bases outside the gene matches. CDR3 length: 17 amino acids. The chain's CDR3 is CASSRTSGRGDTGELFF. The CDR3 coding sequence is TGTGCCAGCAGCAGGACTAGCGGGAGGGGGGACACCGGGGAGCTGTTTTTT.

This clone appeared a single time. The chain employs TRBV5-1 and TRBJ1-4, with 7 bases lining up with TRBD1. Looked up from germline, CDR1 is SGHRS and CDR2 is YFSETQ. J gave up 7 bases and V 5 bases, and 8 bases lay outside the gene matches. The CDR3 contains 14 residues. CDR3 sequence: CASSPQGVGEKLFF. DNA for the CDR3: TGCGCCAGCAGTCCCCAGGGGGTCGGTGAAAAACTGTTTTTT.

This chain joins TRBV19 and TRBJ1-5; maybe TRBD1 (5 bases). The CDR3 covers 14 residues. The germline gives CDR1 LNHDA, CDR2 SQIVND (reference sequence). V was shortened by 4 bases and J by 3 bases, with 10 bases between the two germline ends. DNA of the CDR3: TGTGCCAGTAGTAACACAGGAGTCAATCAGCCCCAGCATTTT. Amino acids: CASSNTGVNQPQHF.

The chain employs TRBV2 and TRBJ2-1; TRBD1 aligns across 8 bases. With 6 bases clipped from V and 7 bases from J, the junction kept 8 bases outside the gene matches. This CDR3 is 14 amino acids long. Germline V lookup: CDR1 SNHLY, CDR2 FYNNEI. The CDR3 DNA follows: TGTGCCAGCAGGGACAGGGTTTTGAGGAATGAGCAGTTCTTC. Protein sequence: CASRDRVLRNEQFF.

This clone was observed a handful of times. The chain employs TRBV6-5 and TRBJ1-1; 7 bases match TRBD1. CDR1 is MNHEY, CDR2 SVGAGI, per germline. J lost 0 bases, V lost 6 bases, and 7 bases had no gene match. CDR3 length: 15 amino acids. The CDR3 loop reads CASRDRGQMNTEAFF. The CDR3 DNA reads TGTGCCAGCAGGGATAGGGGACAGATGAACACTGAAGCTTTCTTT.

This chain's CDR3 is CASSFANQAYNEQFF. The CDR3 bases are TGTGCCAGCAGTTTCGCGAATCAAGCCTACAATGAGCAGTTCTTC. The chain employs TRBV6-5 and TRBJ2-1; D is undetermined. The ends were cut back, 4 bases at V and 2 bases at J, with 12 bases in the middle. CDR3 length equals 15 residues. Germline CDR1 MNHEY, CDR2 SVGAGI.

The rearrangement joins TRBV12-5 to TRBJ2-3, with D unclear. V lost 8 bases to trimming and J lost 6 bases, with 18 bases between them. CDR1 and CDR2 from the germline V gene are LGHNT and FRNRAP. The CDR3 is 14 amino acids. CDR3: CASCELQVGDTQYF. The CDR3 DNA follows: TGTGCTAGTTGCGAGTTGCAGGTGGGTGATACGCAGTATTTT.

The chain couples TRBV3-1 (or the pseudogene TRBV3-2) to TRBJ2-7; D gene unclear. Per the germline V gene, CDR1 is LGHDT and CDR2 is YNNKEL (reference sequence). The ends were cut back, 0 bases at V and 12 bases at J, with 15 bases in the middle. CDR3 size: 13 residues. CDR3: CASSQELGHRLYF. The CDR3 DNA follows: TGTGCCAGCAGCCAAGAACTTGGTCACCGACTGTACTTC.

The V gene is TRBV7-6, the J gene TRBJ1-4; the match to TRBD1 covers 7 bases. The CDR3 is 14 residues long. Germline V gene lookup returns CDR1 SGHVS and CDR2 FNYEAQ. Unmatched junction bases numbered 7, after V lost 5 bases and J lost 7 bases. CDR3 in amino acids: CASSQTGWGEKLFF. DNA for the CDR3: TGTGCCAGCAGCCAGACAGGGTGGGGTGAAAAACTGTTTTTT.

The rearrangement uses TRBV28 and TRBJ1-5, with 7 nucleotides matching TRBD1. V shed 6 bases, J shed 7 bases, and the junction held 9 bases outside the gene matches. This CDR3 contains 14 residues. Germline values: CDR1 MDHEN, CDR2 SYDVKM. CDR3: CASRRTGRTQPQHF. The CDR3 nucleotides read TGTGCCAGCAGACGGACAGGACGGACGCAGCCCCAGCATTTT.

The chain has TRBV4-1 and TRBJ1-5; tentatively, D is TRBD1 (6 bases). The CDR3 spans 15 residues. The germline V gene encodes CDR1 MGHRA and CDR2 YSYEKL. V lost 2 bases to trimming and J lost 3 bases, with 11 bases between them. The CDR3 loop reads CASSQMGAINQPQHF. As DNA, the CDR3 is TGCGCCAGCAGCCAAATGGGGGCGATCAATCAGCCCCAGCATTTT.

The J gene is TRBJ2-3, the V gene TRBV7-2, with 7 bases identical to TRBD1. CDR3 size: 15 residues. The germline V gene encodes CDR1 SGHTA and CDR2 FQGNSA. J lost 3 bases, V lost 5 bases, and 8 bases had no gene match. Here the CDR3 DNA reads TGTGCCAGCAGCAACCGACAGGGCAGGACAGATACGCAGTATTTT. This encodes CASSNRQGRTDTQYF. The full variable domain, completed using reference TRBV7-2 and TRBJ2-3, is GAGVSQSPSNKVTEKGKDVELRCDPISGHTALYWYRQSLGQGLEFLIYFQGNSAPDKSGLPSDRFSAERTGGSVSTLTIQRTQQEDSAVYLCASSNRQGRTDTQYFGPGTRLTVL.

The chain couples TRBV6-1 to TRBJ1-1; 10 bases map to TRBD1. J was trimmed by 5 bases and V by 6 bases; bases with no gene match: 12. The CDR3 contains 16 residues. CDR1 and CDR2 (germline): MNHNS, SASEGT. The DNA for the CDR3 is TGTGCCAGCAGCGAACATTTGGGACAGGGGATTACTGAAGCTTTCTTT. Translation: CASSEHLGQGITEAFF.

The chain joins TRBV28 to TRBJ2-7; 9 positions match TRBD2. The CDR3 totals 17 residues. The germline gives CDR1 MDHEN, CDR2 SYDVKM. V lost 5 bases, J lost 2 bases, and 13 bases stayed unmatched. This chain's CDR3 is CASSPRGGGAGTYEQYF. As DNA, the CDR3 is TGTGCCAGCAGTCCCCGCGGGGGGGGAGCGGGGACCTACGAGCAGTACTTC.